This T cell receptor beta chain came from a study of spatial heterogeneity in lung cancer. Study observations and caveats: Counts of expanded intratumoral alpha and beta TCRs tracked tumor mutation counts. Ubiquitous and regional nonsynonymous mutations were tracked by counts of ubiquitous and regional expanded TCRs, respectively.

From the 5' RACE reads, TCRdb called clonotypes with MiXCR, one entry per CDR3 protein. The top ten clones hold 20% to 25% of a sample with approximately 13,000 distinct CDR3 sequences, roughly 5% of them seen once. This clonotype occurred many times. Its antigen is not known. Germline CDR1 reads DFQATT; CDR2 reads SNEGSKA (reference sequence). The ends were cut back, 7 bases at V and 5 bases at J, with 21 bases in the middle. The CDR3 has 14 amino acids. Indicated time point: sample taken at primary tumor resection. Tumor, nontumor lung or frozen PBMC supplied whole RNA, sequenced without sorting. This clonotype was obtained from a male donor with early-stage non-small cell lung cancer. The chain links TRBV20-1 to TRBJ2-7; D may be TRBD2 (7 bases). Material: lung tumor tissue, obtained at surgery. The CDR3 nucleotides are TGCAGTGTCTTCAGGAGAAGGGGGGGGGACGAGCAGTACTTC. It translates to CSVFRRRGGDEQYF.